The 28 T cell receptor beta chains below all came from one sample that was sequenced in a study of blood T cell repertoires in COVID-19. Using immunoSEQ multiplex PCR, the repertoire was profiled, and TCRdb retains in-frame clones only, with some absent. Here the sample spans about 49,000 clones, more than 85% being singletons. Sequencing was done on a sample of peripheral blood. Receptors were obtained from a man aged 35 to 55 with active COVID-19.

The chain combines TRBV27 with TRBJ1-2, with 10 nucleotides matching TRBD1. Germline V gene sequence: CDR1 MNHEY, CDR2 SMNVEV (reference sequence). After removal of 1 base from V and 1 base from J, the junction contained 6 bases not matched to a gene. The CDR3 length is 17 residues. The DNA of the CDR3 is TGTGCCAGCAGTTTATTGAGTTGGGACAGGGGTAACTATGGCTACACCTTC. It specifies CASSLLSWDRGNYGYTF.

The rearrangement uses TRBV10-3 and TRBJ2-7; 7 bases agree with TRBD1. In germline, CDR1 is ENHRY, CDR2 SYGVKD. The CDR3 runs 14 residues. With V trimmed by 4 bases and J by 3 bases, 6 bases remained unmatched. CDR3: CAISAETGSYEQYF. The CDR3 DNA sequence: TGTGCCATCAGTGCCGAGACAGGGAGCTACGAGCAGTACTTC.

V usage is TRBV9 and J usage is TRBJ2-7; D unclear. V was clipped by 0 bases and J by 5 bases, with 15 bases between them. The germline gives CDR1 SGDLS, CDR2 YYNGEE. The CDR3 length is 15 residues. CDR3 bases: TGTGCCAGCAGCGTAGCACCGACTGCTACCCACGAGCAGTACTTC. As protein: CASSVAPTATHEQYF.

The chain joins TRBV6-1 to TRBJ2-6, with 10 positions matching TRBD1. Germline lookup yields CDR1 MNHNS and CDR2 SASEGT. The CDR3 consists of 17 residues. The ends lost 3 bases at V and 1 base at J; junction bases unmatched: 3. CDR3 sequence (DNA): TGTGCCAGCAGTGACGGGACAGGGGTGTCTGGGGCCAACGTCCTGACTTTC. This encodes CASSDGTGVSGANVLTF.

J is TRBJ2-2 and V is TRBV3-1 (or the pseudogene TRBV3-2), with 8 bases that match TRBD1. CDR3 length equals 14 residues. The V gene's germline CDR1 is LGHDT and CDR2 YNNKEL (reference sequence). Trimming cost V 5 bases and J 4 bases; bases outside gene matches: 3. This CDR3 reads CASSDGQGTGELFF. CDR3 bases: TGTGCCAGCAGCGACGGACAGGGCACCGGGGAGCTGTTTTTT.

This chain joins TRBV9 and TRBJ2-3; D call uncertain. The length of the CDR3 is 12 residues. CDR1 is SGDLS and CDR2 is YYNGEE in the germline V gene. V was cut by 5 bases and J by 4 bases, with 8 bases left in between. The CDR3 DNA is TGTGCCAGCAGTCCACAGCCAGATACGCAGTATTTT. This gives the protein CASSPQPDTQYF.

The chain employs TRBV20-1 and TRBJ2-1; 9 nucleotides agree with TRBD2. In germline, CDR1 is DFQATT, CDR2 SNEGSKA (reference sequence). This CDR3 is built from 14 residues. Trimming at V came to 3 bases and at J to 5 bases, leaving 5 bases not matched to a gene. The CDR3 reads CSASGSGSHNEQFF. The CDR3 nucleotides are TGCAGTGCTAGTGGTAGCGGGAGTCACAATGAGCAGTTCTTC.

This clone was seen a handful of times. The rearrangement joins TRBV7-8 to TRBJ2-7; 7 bases are a match to TRBD1. CDR1 and CDR2 from the germline V gene are SGHVS and FQNEAQ. The CDR3 loop spans 15 amino acids. After removal of 3 bases from V and 6 bases from J, the junction contained 11 bases not matched to a gene. CDR3 region: CASSFNHRGRIEQYF. CDR3 DNA sequence: TGTGCCAGCAGCTTTAACCACAGGGGAAGGATCGAGCAGTACTTC.

The gene calls are TRBV7-3 and TRBJ2-5, with 10 bases aligning to TRBD2. The CDR3 loop spans 15 amino acids. Per the germline V gene, CDR1 is SGHTA and CDR2 is FQGTGA. The ends lost 1 base at V and 3 bases at J; junction bases unmatched: 2. The CDR3 reads CASSLNGLAEETQYF. CDR3 DNA sequence: TGTGCCAGCAGCTTAAATGGACTAGCGGAAGAGACCCAGTACTTC.

The chain carries TRBV5-3 and TRBJ2-1; D gene uncertain. TRBV5-3 is an open reading frame whose function is uncertain. Trimming shortened V by 10 bases and J by 5 bases, and 19 bases separated the two germline ends. CDR3 length: 14 amino acids. The CDR3 loop reads CAQGDPSEDNEQFF. The CDR3 region has the DNA TGTGCCCAAGGAGACCCCTCCGAAGACAATGAGCAGTTCTTC.

The CDR3 DNA reads as TGTGCCAGCAGCAAAATGGCCAGGGATAGCAATCAGCCCCAGCATTTT. Translating gives CASSKMARDSNQPQHF. The chain is built from TRBV21-1 and TRBJ1-5; TRBD1, the D gene given by the table, was not confirmed from the DNA. TRBV21-1 counts as a pseudogene. The CDR3 has 16 amino acids.

This chain's CDR3 is CASSITGEKLFF. Here the CDR3 DNA reads TGTGCCAGTAGTATAACTGGTGAAAAACTGTTTTTT. The rearrangement links TRBV19 to TRBJ1-4; D unresolved. Germline-derived CDR1 and CDR2 are LNHDA and SQIVND (reference sequence). Between the trimmed V and J ends, which lost 2 bases and 7 bases, there was a span of 5 bases. The CDR3 has 12 amino acids. Supplemented by reference TRBV19 and TRBJ1-4, the full variable domain reads DGGITQSPKYLFRKEGQNVTLSCEQNLNHDAMYWYRQDPGQGLRLIYYSQIVNDFQKGDIAEGYSVSREKKESFPLTVTSAQKNPTAFYLCASSITGEKLFFGSGTQLSVL.

This clone was seen a handful of times. The CDR3 protein is CASSPGTGEQPQHF. CDR3 bases: TGTGCCAGCTCCCCCGGGACAGGGGAACAGCCCCAGCATTTT. This chain joins TRBV18 and TRBJ1-5; TRBD1 matches 10 bases. The CDR3 sequence is 14 residues long. Germline V gene sequence: CDR1 KGHSH, CDR2 LQKENI. The V segment lost 6 bases and the J segment 7 bases; nucleotides outside the gene matches: 6.

The chain uses TRBV2 and TRBJ2-7; 7 bases map to TRBD2. From germline, CDR1 is SNHLY and CDR2 FYNNEI. V lost 7 bases and J lost 6; bases outside the gene matches: 9. The CDR3 totals 13 residues. CDR3: CASTRSGSGEQYF. In DNA form, the CDR3 reads TGTGCCAGCACCCGTAGCGGGTCGGGCGAGCAGTACTTC.

As DNA, the CDR3 is TGCGCCAGCAGCGAACAACAGGGGAATAATTCACCCCTCCACTTT. This gives the protein CASSEQQGNNSPLHF. The rearrangement uses TRBV5-1 and TRBJ1-6, with 7 positions matching TRBD1. Trimming cost V 4 bases and J 5 bases; bases outside gene matches: 6. This CDR3 is 15 amino acids long. Looked up from germline, CDR1 is SGHRS and CDR2 is YFSETQ.

This chain uses TRBV18 with TRBJ2-7; 9 positions match TRBD1. From germline, CDR1 is KGHSH and CDR2 LQKENI. The CDR3 spans 15 residues. Trimming took 4 bases from V and 4 from J; bases not matched to a gene: 8. As DNA, the CDR3 is TGTGCCAGCTCACTTGCGGGACAGGGTTCTTACGAGCAGTACTTC. This codes for CASSLAGQGSYEQYF.

The V and J genes are TRBV29-1 and TRBJ2-2; D may be TRBD1 (6 bases). Germline values: CDR1 SQVTM, CDR2 ANQGSEA. The CDR3 is made up of 15 amino acids. The V end was cut by 4 bases, the J end by 1 base, with 13 bases between. The CDR3 spells CSVVLGALNTGELFF. In nucleotides, the CDR3 is TGCAGCGTTGTTTTGGGGGCGTTGAACACCGGGGAGCTGTTTTTT.

The chain links TRBV7-8 to TRBJ2-4; D is undetermined. Germline CDR1 reads SGHVS; CDR2 reads FQNEAQ. This CDR3 is built from 13 residues. The V end was cut by 0 bases, the J end by 7 bases, with 7 bases between. The CDR3 protein is CASSLAAGNIQYF. DNA for the CDR3: TGTGCCAGCAGCTTAGCGGCAGGTAACATTCAGTACTTC.

This chain uses TRBV18 with TRBJ1-6; D gene unclear. The CDR3 is made up of 15 amino acids. V lost 4 bases and J 6 bases, leaving 13 bases between the germline ends. Germline loops: CDR1 KGHSH, CDR2 LQKENI. Written as DNA, the CDR3 is TGTGCCAGCTCACGCGGCGGGGAGGGTAATTCACCCCTCCACTTT. Protein product: CASSRGGEGNSPLHF.

CDR3 nucleotides: TGTGCCAGCAGTCCTAAGACTGGACTTGAGCAGTACTTC. Amino acids: CASSPKTGLEQYF. The chain is built from TRBV6-5 and TRBJ2-7, with D tentatively TRBD2 (5 bases). The CDR3 has 13 residues. The germline CDR1 and CDR2 sequences are MNHEY and SVGAGI. Between the trimmed V and J ends, which lost 5 bases and 7 bases, there was a span of 15 bases.

The chain couples TRBV19 to TRBJ2-2; TRBD1 might be the D (5 bases). The CDR3 spans 16 residues. The V gene lost 3 bases and the J gene lost 4 bases, with 15 bases spanning the gap. Germline-derived CDR1 and CDR2 are LNHDA and SQIVND (reference sequence). The CDR3 loop is CASSIRSSGLTGELFF. CDR3 coding DNA: TGTGCCAGTAGTATCAGGTCGTCAGGGCTCACCGGGGAGCTGTTTTTT.

As concerns this clone: At the DNA level, this CDR3 is encoded by other sequences in the same sample as well. The V call is TRBV7-9, the J call TRBJ2-1, with TRBD2 matching 9 bases. Trimming took 5 bases from V and 6 from J; bases not matched to a gene: 5. Per the germline V gene, CDR1 is SEHNR and CDR2 is FQNEAQ (reference sequence). The CDR3 runs 14 residues. As DNA, the CDR3 is TGTGCCAGCAGCCCCGGGACTAGCTTCAATGAGCAGTTCTTC. This gives the protein CASSPGTSFNEQFF. The full variable domain, its missing parts supplied by reference TRBV7-9 and TRBJ2-1, is DTGVSQNPRHKITKRGQNVTFRCDPISEHNRLYWYRQTLGQGPEFLTYFQNEAQLEKSRLLSDRFSAERPKGSFSTLEIQRTEQGDSAMYLCASSPGTSFNEQFFGPGTRLTVL.

The V gene is TRBV4-1, the J gene TRBJ2-7; D possibly corresponds to TRBD2 (5 bases). V was pared by 8 bases and J by 7 bases, with 18 bases between. The CDR3 has 13 residues. Germline-derived CDR1 and CDR2 are MGHRA and YSYEKL. CDR3 protein: CASSPTPSGEQYF. CDR3 in DNA: TGCGCCAGCTCTCCGACGCCCTCGGGAGAGCAGTACTTC.

This chain links TRBV2 with TRBJ1-4; 12 nucleotides match TRBD1. V was pared by 5 bases and J by 8 bases, with 3 bases of the junction left unmatched. Germline loops: CDR1 SNHLY, CDR2 FYNNEI. The CDR3 extends over 14 amino acids. In nucleotides, the CDR3 is TGTGCCAGCAGTCCCGGGACAGGGGGCGAAAAACTGTTTTTT. Amino acids: CASSPGTGGEKLFF.

The genes are TRBV15 and TRBJ1-6; weak D call: TRBD1 (5 bases). Between the trimmed V and J ends, which lost 5 bases and 0 bases, there was a span of 8 bases. The CDR3 loop spans 15 amino acids. CDR1 and CDR2 (germline): LNHNV, YYDKDF (reference sequence). As DNA, the CDR3 is TGTGCCACCAGCTCCGGGGGCTCCTATAATTCACCCCTCCACTTT. It translates to CATSSGGSYNSPLHF.

This clone was counted once. V usage is TRBV6-5 and J usage is TRBJ1-2; TRBD1 agrees at 9 bases. V trimming: 6 bases; J trimming: 2 bases; junction bases outside the gene matches: 4. This CDR3 comprises 14 residues. CDR1 and CDR2 (germline): MNHEY, SVGAGI. The CDR3 reads CASSKDRGNYGYTF. The CDR3 DNA follows: TGTGCCAGCAGCAAGGACAGGGGAAACTATGGCTACACCTTC.

The chain links TRBV5-4 to TRBJ2-2, with unresolved D. Germline V gives CDR1 SGHNT, CDR2 YYREEE (reference sequence). Trimming took off 0 bases at V and 1 base at J, with 4 bases between the two ends. CDR3 length equals 14 residues. The CDR3 loop reads CASSLGGNTGELFF. Here the CDR3 DNA reads TGTGCCAGCAGCTTGGGCGGGAACACCGGGGAGCTGTTTTTT.

The chain has TRBV14 and TRBJ2-1; the D gene is possibly TRBD2 (7 bases). The V gene's germline CDR1 is SGHDN and CDR2 FVKESK. The ends were cut back, 3 bases at V and 9 bases at J, with 9 bases in the middle. CDR3 length: 12 amino acids. As DNA, the CDR3 is TGTGCCAGCAGCCACGCGGGGGCTGAGCAGTTCTTC. As protein: CASSHAGAEQFF.